Shown below are 15 T cell receptor beta chains from a single sample sequenced in a study of Graves' ophthalmopathy and Graves' hyperthyroidism. Amplifying from RNA transcripts, the study obtained TCR beta CDR3 regions. A first-round RT-PCR used HTBI primers, followed by a second-round multiplex PCR. TCRdb re-derived calls from the multiplex PCR reads in MiXCR, one entry per CDR3 protein. The table includes about 480,000 distinct CDR3 sequences, around 14% detected once. The sample taken for sequencing was blood. These TCRs come from a woman aged 25 to 39 with Graves' ophthalmopathy.

This clonotype showed up many times. The rearrangement links TRBV12-3 or TRBV12-4 to TRBJ1-1; D is unresolved. V was clipped by 3 bases and J by 1 base, with 6 bases between them. This CDR3 spans 13 amino acids. The CDR3 sequence is CASSFNSNTEAFF. DNA of the CDR3: TGTGCCAGCAGTTTTAATTCGAACACTGAAGCTTTCTTT.

This clonotype was counted only a few times. This chain links TRBV29-1 with TRBJ1-1, with D perhaps TRBD1 (5 bases). The CDR3 is 13 amino acids. Germline CDR1 reads SQVTM; CDR2 reads ANQGSEA. Trimming took off 4 bases at V and 5 bases at J, with 14 bases between the two ends. In nucleotides, the CDR3 is TGCAGCGTTGTGCCCGAGGGGAAGACTGAAGCTTTCTTT. It translates to CSVVPEGKTEAFF.

This clonotype was seen many times. The V call is TRBV28, the J call TRBJ1-3, with TRBD1 as a possible D gene (6 bases). The CDR3 is 19 amino acids. Germline lookup yields CDR1 MDHEN and CDR2 SYDVKM. V dropped 3 bases and J dropped 0 bases, with 21 bases sitting between them. In DNA, the CDR3 is TGTGCCAGCAGTTTTCCCCGCGCAGGGGCCACTTCCTCTGGAAACACCATATATTTT. Its protein product is CASSFPRAGATSSGNTIYF.

This clonotype has ten or more counts. The chain couples TRBV2 to TRBJ1-5; weak D call: TRBD1 (5 bases). From germline, CDR1 is SNHLY and CDR2 FYNNEI. V lost 6 bases, J lost 9 bases, and 18 bases lay in between. The CDR3 covers 14 residues. CDR3 bases: TGTGCCAGCAGGGCTGGACACGACGTGTGGCCCCAGCATTTT. Its translation is CASRAGHDVWPQHF.

This clonotype was counted many times. CDR3 in amino acids: CASSTLGAGGNTGELFF. Written as DNA, the CDR3 is TGTGCCAGCAGTACCCTAGGAGCGGGGGGTAACACCGGGGAGCTGTTTTTT. This chain links TRBV27 with TRBJ2-2; 9 positions match TRBD2. The ends lost 5 bases at V and 2 bases at J; junction bases unmatched: 9. Germline-derived CDR1 and CDR2 are MNHEY and SMNVEV (reference sequence). The length of the CDR3 is 17 residues.

This clonotype showed up many times. The chain couples TRBV20-1 to TRBJ2-7; weak D call: TRBD2 (5 bases). Germline-derived CDR1 and CDR2 are DFQATT and SNEGSKA (reference sequence). The CDR3 is 15 residues long. V dropped 3 bases and J dropped 4 bases, with 19 bases sitting between them. Here the CDR3 DNA reads TGCAGTGCTAGGGAGGCCGGAACTAGTGCGTACGAGCAGTACTTC. Protein sequence: CSAREAGTSAYEQYF.

The genes are TRBV5-1 and TRBJ2-5; TRBD2 matches at 9 bases. With V trimmed by 4 bases and J by 5 bases, 9 bases remained unmatched. The length of the CDR3 is 15 residues. CDR1 and CDR2 from the germline V gene are SGHRS and YFSETQ. For the CDR3, the DNA is TGCGCCAGCAGCCTTAGCGGGGGAGAATCCGAGACCCAGTACTTC. Its translation is CASSLSGGESETQYF.

This clonotype occurred a few times. The chain couples TRBV7-9 to TRBJ2-2; a possible D gene is TRBD1 (6 bases). Germline CDR1 is SEHNR and CDR2 is FQNEAQ (reference sequence). This CDR3 is 14 amino acids long. V was cut by 4 bases and J by 3 bases, with 9 bases left in between. The CDR3 nucleotides are TGTGCCAGCAGCTGGGGACATGACACCGGGGAGCTGTTTTTT. Its translation is CASSWGHDTGELFF.

The genes are TRBV15 and TRBJ2-5; 10 nucleotides align to TRBD1. Germline loops: CDR1 LNHNV, CDR2 YYDKDF (reference sequence). The V segment lost 1 base and the J segment 1 base; nucleotides outside the gene matches: 6. The CDR3 contains 17 residues. CDR3 sequence: CATSRVGTGAPQETQYF. The CDR3 DNA is TGTGCCACCAGCAGAGTGGGGACAGGGGCCCCCCAAGAGACCCAGTACTTC.

This clonotype was counted many times. The chain uses TRBV15 and TRBJ2-2, with 7 positions matching TRBD2. Germline V CDR1 and CDR2: LNHNV, YYDKDF (reference sequence). This CDR3 spans 15 amino acids. After removal of 5 bases from V and 4 bases from J, the junction contained 7 bases not matched to a gene. CDR3 protein: CATSLSREFTGELFF. CDR3 nucleotides: TGTGCCACCAGCCTTTCGCGGGAGTTCACCGGGGAGCTGTTTTTT.

This clonotype has at least ten counts. The chain links TRBV16 to TRBJ2-7; 11 bases are shared with TRBD2. With V trimmed by 3 bases and J by 5 bases, 6 bases remained unmatched. The CDR3 contains 15 residues. The V gene's germline CDR1 is KGHSY and CDR2 FQNENV. This CDR3 is CASSHLAGGRNEQYF. CDR3 nucleotide sequence: TGTGCCAGCAGCCACCTAGCGGGAGGTCGAAACGAGCAGTACTTC.

This clonotype has just a few counts. The chain couples TRBV4-2 to TRBJ2-5, with TRBD2 matching 8 bases. The germline V gene encodes CDR1 LGHNA and CDR2 YNFKEQ. V trimming: 1 base; J trimming: 5 bases; junction bases outside the gene matches: 15. The CDR3 is made up of 18 amino acids. Written as DNA, the CDR3 is TGTGCCAGCAGCCAAGGAGCCAGCGGGGGCCGGCGCGGGGAGACCCAGTACTTC. This encodes CASSQGASGGRRGETQYF.

This clonotype has at least ten counts. The V and J genes are TRBV4-1 and TRBJ2-7; 7 bases agree with TRBD1. The CDR3 spans 15 residues. Germline values: CDR1 MGHRA, CDR2 YSYEKL. The V segment lost 4 bases and the J segment 2 bases; nucleotides outside the gene matches: 8. Here the CDR3 DNA reads TGCGCCAGCAGCCTTATCCAGGACAGGACCTACGAGCAGTACTTC. Translating gives CASSLIQDRTYEQYF.

In nucleotides, the CDR3 is TGTGCCAGCAGCTTAGCCGTTGATTCACCCCTCCACTTT. This sequence encodes CASSLAVDSPLHF. The chain combines TRBV7-9 with TRBJ1-6; D not resolved. Germline loops: CDR1 SEHNR, CDR2 FQNEAQ (reference sequence). Trimming stripped 0 bases from V and 8 bases from J, with 5 bases between. The CDR3 is 13 amino acids.

The chain uses TRBV9 and TRBJ2-7; D gene uncertain. V lost 0 bases and J 2 bases, leaving 9 bases between the germline ends. Germline V gene lookup returns CDR1 SGDLS and CDR2 YYNGEE. The CDR3 totals 14 residues. This CDR3 reads CASSVEGKAYEQYF. The CDR3, as DNA: TGTGCCAGCAGCGTAGAGGGTAAGGCCTACGAGCAGTACTTC.